The sequence of this T cell receptor (beta chain) was determined in a study of control samples from healthy donors and cancer patients. V was clipped by 0 bases and J by 2 bases, with 11 bases between them. Germline CDR1 reads SGDLS; CDR2 reads YYNGEE. The CDR3 is made up of 15 amino acids. Profiled with immunoSEQ multiplex PCR; TCRdb holds only in-frame clones, not every one. This table has 25,000 to 30,000 clones, 85% to 90% appearing once. This clonotype originated in a woman aged 40-49 years with lung cancer. This rearrangement joins TRBV9 to TRBJ1-1; D might be TRBD1 (5 bases). Sequenced input: PBMCs. The CDR3 coding sequence is TGTGCCAGCAGCGTAGGGCTAAGGGGCAACACTGAAGCTTTCTTT. This encodes CASSVGLRGNTEAFF.